One and the same sample provided the 27 T cell receptor beta chains below, sequenced in a study of OX40 agonist ivuxolimab in advanced cancers. The repertoire was sequenced with immunoSEQ multiplex PCR; TCRdb's copy has only in-frame clones and lacks some. The sample gives around 69,000 clones, about 89% of which show up once; 4% is in the top ten. Material: CD4+ or CD8+ T cells sorted from blood, obtained in a trial of the OX40 agonist ivuxolimab. These receptor sequences come from an adult with an advanced solid tumor such as melanoma, head and neck, liver or kidney cancer.

CDR3 amino acids: CASSPLQGNTEAFF. The CDR3 DNA sequence: TGTGCCAGCTCACCTTTACAGGGTAACACTGAAGCTTTCTTT. The V call is TRBV18, the J call TRBJ1-1, with a possible D match to TRBD1 (6 bases). Between the trimmed V and J ends, which lost 3 bases and 2 bases, there was a span of 10 bases. The CDR3 sequence is 14 residues long. Germline V lookup: CDR1 KGHSH, CDR2 LQKENI.

This clone appeared a few times. The chain carries TRBV7-2 and TRBJ2-7, with 9 bases that match TRBD2. Germline lookup yields CDR1 SGHTA and CDR2 FQGNSA. The CDR3 spans 15 residues. V was clipped by 1 base and J by 3 bases; unmatched bases: 4. The CDR3 DNA sequence: TGTGCCAGCAGCTTAGGGTCTAGCGGGAACTACGAGCAGTACTTC. Its protein product is CASSLGSSGNYEQYF.

This rearrangement joins TRBV7-3 to TRBJ2-1; D call uncertain. The CDR3 totals 16 residues. Germline assignment: CDR1 SGHTA and CDR2 FQGTGA. V was cut by 4 bases and J by 3 bases, with 16 bases left in between. The CDR3 DNA sequence: TGTGCCAGCAGCTCCTTACACAATACCGGCTACAATGAGCAGTTCTTC. As protein: CASSSLHNTGYNEQFF.

This clone was observed a handful of times. This chain links TRBV10-3 with TRBJ2-2; no reliable D call. Germline V gene sequence: CDR1 ENHRY, CDR2 SYGVKD. V was cut by 4 bases and J by 6 bases, with 6 bases left in between. The CDR3 has 12 amino acids. CDR3 sequence reads: CAISVLAGELFF. The CDR3 DNA sequence: TGTGCCATCAGTGTTTTGGCCGGGGAGCTGTTTTTT.

The chain couples TRBV6-5 to TRBJ2-7, with TRBD2 identical over 7 bases. The CDR3 consists of 15 residues. Germline V lookup: CDR1 MNHEY, CDR2 SVGAGI. After removal of 5 bases from V and 4 bases from J, the junction contained 11 bases not matched to a gene. CDR3 coding DNA: TGTGCCAGCAGTCTGGTTGGGAGGGCCGGGTACGAGCAGTACTTC. This gives the protein CASSLVGRAGYEQYF.

The gene calls are TRBV7-9 and TRBJ2-2; TRBD1 aligns across 9 bases. The V segment lost 5 bases and the J segment 2 bases; nucleotides outside the gene matches: 15. Looked up from germline, CDR1 is SEHNR and CDR2 is FQNEAQ (reference sequence). The CDR3 loop spans 19 amino acids. CDR3 in DNA: TGTGCCAGCAGCCCCCGCCGGACAGGGGTCGGACTCAACACCGGGGAGCTGTTTTTT. Amino acids: CASSPRRTGVGLNTGELFF.

This chain joins TRBV28 and TRBJ1-3; unclear D gene. V was clipped by 11 bases and J by 1 base, with 9 bases between them. The CDR3 totals 12 residues. The V gene's germline CDR1 is MDHEN and CDR2 SYDVKM. CDR3 residues: CALRGSGNTIYF. DNA of the CDR3: TGTGCCCTCCGGGGATCTGGAAACACCATATATTTT.

This clone was detected once. V is TRBV6-1 and J is TRBJ2-7; perhaps TRBD1 as D (6 bases). Germline CDR1 reads MNHNS; CDR2 reads SASEGT. V lost 6 bases, J lost 5 bases, and 14 bases lay in between. The CDR3 is 13 amino acids. The CDR3 bases are TGTGCCAGCAGGACGCAGGGGCCGGACGAGCAGTACTTC. This sequence encodes CASRTQGPDEQYF.

V and J are TRBV9 and TRBJ2-5; 7 bases line up with TRBD2. V trimming: 0 bases; J trimming: 4 bases; junction bases outside the gene matches: 6. Germline CDR1 is SGDLS and CDR2 is YYNGEE. This CDR3 region has 15 residues. DNA of the CDR3: TGTGCCAGCAGCGTAGGGGACCCGGGGGGAGAGACCCAGTACTTC. The encoded protein is CASSVGDPGGETQYF. The full variable domain, completed using reference TRBV9 and TRBJ2-5, is DSGVTQTPKHLITATGQRVTLRCSPRSGDLSVYWYQQSLDQGLQFLIQYYNGEERAKGNILERFSAQQFPDLHSELNLSSLELGDSALYFCASSVGDPGGETQYFGPGTRLLVL.

The rearrangement uses TRBV10-3 and TRBJ2-3; the D is unclear. Germline-derived CDR1 and CDR2 are ENHRY and SYGVKD. The germline V and J ends were trimmed by 4 bases and 10 bases, with 21 bases remaining between them. This CDR3 is built from 15 residues. The CDR3 sequence is CAISVEGTGTRAQYF. In DNA, the CDR3 is TGTGCCATCAGTGTAGAAGGAACTGGTACCCGAGCGCAGTATTTT.

The chain carries TRBV20-1 and TRBJ2-7, with 7 bases fitting TRBD2. The CDR3 runs 11 residues. The ends lost 7 bases at V and 5 bases at J; junction bases unmatched: 5. In germline, CDR1 is DFQATT, CDR2 SNEGSKA (reference sequence). CDR3 nucleotide sequence: TGCAGTGTTGCGGGAGTAGACGAGCAGTACTTC. Protein product: CSVAGVDEQYF.

This sequence joins TRBV5-1 and TRBJ2-1; D unresolved. Trimming removed 7 bases from V and 5 bases from J, with 7 bases in between. The CDR3 runs 11 residues. In germline, CDR1 is SGHRS, CDR2 YFSETQ. The CDR3 bases are TGCGCCAGCTACCTCGACAATGAGCAGTTCTTC. It translates to CASYLDNEQFF.

J is TRBJ2-3 and V is TRBV18; D is unresolved. The CDR3 is 16 amino acids. Per the germline V gene, CDR1 is KGHSH and CDR2 is LQKENI. With 0 bases removed from V and 0 bases from J, the gap between germline ends came to 10 bases. The CDR3, as DNA: TGTGCCAGCTCACCACCGTGGCCAGGTAGCACAGATACGCAGTATTTT. Its translation is CASSPPWPGSTDTQYF.

This chain joins TRBV2 and TRBJ2-2; a weak D match, TRBD2 (6 bases). The V end lost 5 bases, the J end lost 3 bases, and 13 bases lay between the germline ends. Germline-derived CDR1 and CDR2 are SNHLY and FYNNEI. The CDR3 runs 15 residues. The DNA of the CDR3 is TGTGCCAGCAGTCCTCAGCGGAGGGACACCGGGGAGCTGTTTTTT. It translates to CASSPQRRDTGELFF.

This clone has just one count. The chain links TRBV27 to TRBJ1-3; TRBD1 might be the D (6 bases). Per the germline V gene, CDR1 is MNHEY and CDR2 is SMNVEV (reference sequence). V was trimmed by 6 bases and J by 4 bases, leaving 19 bases between them. The CDR3 runs to 16 residues. CDR3 amino acids: CASRRTGRGGGNTIYF. The DNA for the CDR3 is TGTGCCAGCAGACGAACAGGGAGGGGAGGAGGAAACACCATATATTTT.

The V and J genes are TRBV28 and TRBJ2-5; 10 bases map to TRBD2. Trimming cost V 3 bases and J 3 bases; bases outside gene matches: 1. CDR1 and CDR2 from the germline V gene are MDHEN and SYDVKM. The CDR3 is 14 residues long. CDR3 sequence reads: CASSFLAGEETQYF. The CDR3, as DNA: TGTGCCAGCAGTTTCCTAGCGGGAGAAGAGACCCAGTACTTC.

V is TRBV4-1 and J is TRBJ2-3, with a weak D call TRBD1 (6 bases). CDR1 is MGHRA and CDR2 is YSYEKL in the germline V gene. There are 15 residues in the CDR3. Trimming cost V 3 bases and J 4 bases, with 14 bases left between them. DNA of the CDR3: TGCGCCAGCAGCCAGAAGGACAGCTCTGCAGATACGCAGTATTTT. This encodes CASSQKDSSADTQYF.

The rearrangement links TRBV11-1 to TRBJ2-1, with D perhaps matching TRBD2 (6 bases). Trimming removed 5 bases from V and 5 bases from J, with 16 bases in between. This CDR3 comprises 15 residues. Per the germline V gene, CDR1 is SGHAT and CDR2 is FQDESV (reference sequence). This CDR3 reads CASSPPGTPDNEQFF. The DNA of the CDR3 is TGTGCCAGCAGCCCCCCCGGGACTCCCGACAATGAGCAGTTCTTC.

The chain has TRBV19 and TRBJ1-5; no definite D call. The CDR3 contains 15 residues. Germline-derived CDR1 and CDR2 are LNHDA and SQIVND (reference sequence). Trimming cost V 3 bases and J 3 bases, with 12 bases left between them. In DNA form, the CDR3 reads TGTGCCAGTAGTATTTCGGGATACTTCAATCAGCCCCAGCATTTT. Its protein product is CASSISGYFNQPQHF.

The J gene is TRBJ2-7, the V gene TRBV15; D unclear. Germline CDR1 reads LNHNV; CDR2 reads YYDKDF (reference sequence). The V and J ends lost 0 bases and 5 bases respectively, with 8 bases between them. The CDR3 has 13 residues. The CDR3 nucleotides are TGTGCCACCAGCAGAGATCGGTATGACGAGCAGTACTTC. This sequence encodes CATSRDRYDEQYF. Based on the CDR3 plus reference TRBV15 and TRBJ2-7, the full variable domain is DAMVIQNPRYQVTQFGKPVTLSCSQTLNHNVMYWYQQKSSQAPKLLFHYYDKDFNNEADTPDNFQSRRPNTSFCFLDIRSPGLGDTAMYLCATSRDRYDEQYFGPGTRLTVT.

The chain combines TRBV5-1 with TRBJ1-1, with 12 bases identical to TRBD1. The CDR3 is 16 residues long. Germline CDR1 is SGHRS and CDR2 is YFSETQ. The ends lost 4 bases at V and 4 bases at J; junction bases unmatched: 8. The CDR3 DNA sequence: TGCGCCAGCAGCCTACCGGGACAGGGGGCACCCACTGAAGCTTTCTTT. Its protein product is CASSLPGQGAPTEAFF.

The chain joins TRBV7-2 to TRBJ2-1, with 7 nucleotides matching TRBD2. V lost 5 bases and J lost 6; bases outside the gene matches: 7. CDR3 length: 14 residues. Germline-derived CDR1 and CDR2 are SGHTA and FQGNSA. CDR3 in DNA: TGTGCCAGCAGCCTCGGACTAGTAGGCAATGAGCAGTTCTTC. This codes for CASSLGLVGNEQFF.

The genes are TRBV6-5 and TRBJ1-2; D remains ambiguous. This CDR3 region has 12 residues. Germline V lookup: CDR1 MNHEY, CDR2 SVGAGI. Trimming removed 0 bases from V and 4 bases from J, with 3 bases in between. CDR3 sequence (DNA): TGTGCCAGCAGTTACTCGAGCTATGGCTACACCTTC. This codes for CASSYSSYGYTF.

A note on this clone: Other DNA sequences in this sample translate to the same CDR3. The rearrangement joins TRBV7-3 to TRBJ1-2; 9 nucleotides align to TRBD1. The CDR3 has 14 residues. Germline trimming cut 5 bases from V and 6 bases from J; bases unmatched to any gene: 7. Germline loops: CDR1 SGHTA, CDR2 FQGTGA. The DNA for the CDR3 is TGTGCCAGCAGCAATGGAAGGACAGGGGATGGCTACACCTTC. It specifies CASSNGRTGDGYTF.

The V gene is TRBV4-2, the J gene TRBJ1-4; D might be TRBD1 (5 bases). CDR1 is LGHNA, CDR2 YNFKEQ, per germline. V was pared by 3 bases and J by 8 bases, with 13 bases between. The CDR3 spans 14 residues. The CDR3 sequence is CASSHLDNPEKLFF. For the CDR3, the DNA is TGTGCCAGCAGCCACCTGGACAACCCCGAAAAACTGTTTTTT.

The chain recombines TRBV6-5 with TRBJ2-7; D is unclear. The CDR3 contains 11 residues. The germline V and J ends were trimmed by 5 bases and 5 bases, with 7 bases remaining between them. Germline CDR1 is MNHEY and CDR2 is SVGAGI. CDR3 loop: CASSELNEQYF. The CDR3 DNA follows: TGTGCCAGCAGTGAACTAAACGAGCAGTACTTC.

The chain employs TRBV6-6 and TRBJ1-1; maybe TRBD1 (5 bases). V lost 5 bases, J lost 1 base, and 11 bases lay in between. The CDR3 has 14 amino acids. Germline assignment: CDR1 MNHNY and CDR2 SVGAGI (reference sequence). The CDR3 spells CASSRWGENTEAFF. The CDR3 bases are TGTGCCAGCAGTCGTTGGGGCGAGAACACTGAAGCTTTCTTT.